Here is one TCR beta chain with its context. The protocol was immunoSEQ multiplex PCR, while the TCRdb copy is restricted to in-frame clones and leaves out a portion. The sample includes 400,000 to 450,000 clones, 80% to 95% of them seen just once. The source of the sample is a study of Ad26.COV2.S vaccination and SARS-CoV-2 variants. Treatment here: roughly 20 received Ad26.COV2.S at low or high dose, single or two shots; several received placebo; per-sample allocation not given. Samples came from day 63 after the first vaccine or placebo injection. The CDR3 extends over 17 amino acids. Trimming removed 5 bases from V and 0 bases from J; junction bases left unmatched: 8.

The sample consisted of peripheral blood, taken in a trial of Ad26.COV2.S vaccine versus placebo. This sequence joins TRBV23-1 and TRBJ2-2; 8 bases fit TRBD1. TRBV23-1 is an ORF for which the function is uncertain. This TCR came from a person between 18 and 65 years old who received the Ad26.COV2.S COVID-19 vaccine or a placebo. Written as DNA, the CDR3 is TGCGCCAGCAGTTCCGGACAGGGTTCGACGAACACCGGGGAGCTGTTTTTT. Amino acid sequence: CASSSGQGSTNTGELFF.